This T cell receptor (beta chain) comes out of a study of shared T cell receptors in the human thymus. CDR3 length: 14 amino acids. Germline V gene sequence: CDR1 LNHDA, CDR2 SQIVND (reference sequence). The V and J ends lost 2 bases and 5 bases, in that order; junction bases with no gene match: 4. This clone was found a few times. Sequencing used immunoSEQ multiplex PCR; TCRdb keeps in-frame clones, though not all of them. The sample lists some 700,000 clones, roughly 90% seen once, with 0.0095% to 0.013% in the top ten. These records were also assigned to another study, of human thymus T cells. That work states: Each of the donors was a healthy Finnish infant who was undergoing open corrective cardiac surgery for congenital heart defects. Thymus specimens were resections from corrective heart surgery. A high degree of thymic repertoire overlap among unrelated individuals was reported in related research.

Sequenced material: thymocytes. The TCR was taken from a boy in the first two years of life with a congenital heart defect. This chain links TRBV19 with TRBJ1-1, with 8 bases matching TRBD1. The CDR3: CASSIQGAKTEAFF. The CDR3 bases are TGTGCCAGTAGTATACAGGGGGCAAAAACTGAAGCTTTCTTT.